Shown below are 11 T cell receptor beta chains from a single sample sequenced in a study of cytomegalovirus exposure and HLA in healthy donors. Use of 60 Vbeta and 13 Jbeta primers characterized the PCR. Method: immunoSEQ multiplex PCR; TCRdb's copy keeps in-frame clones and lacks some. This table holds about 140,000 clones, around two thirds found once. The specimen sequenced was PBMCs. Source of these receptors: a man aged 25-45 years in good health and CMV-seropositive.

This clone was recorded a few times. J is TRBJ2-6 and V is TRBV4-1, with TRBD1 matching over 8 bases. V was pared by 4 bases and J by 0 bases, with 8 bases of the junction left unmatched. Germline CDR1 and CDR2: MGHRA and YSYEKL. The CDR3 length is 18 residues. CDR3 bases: TGCGCCAGCAGCCTCCAGGGGGCTCTTGGCTCTGGGGCCAACGTCCTGACTTTC. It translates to CASSLQGALGSGANVLTF.

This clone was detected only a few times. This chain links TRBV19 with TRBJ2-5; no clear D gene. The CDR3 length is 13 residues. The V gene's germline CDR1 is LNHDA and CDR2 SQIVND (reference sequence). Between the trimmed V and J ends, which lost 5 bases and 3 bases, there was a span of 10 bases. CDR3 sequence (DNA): TGTGCCAGTAGTGCCCCCCCAGAAGAGACCCAGTACTTC. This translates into CASSAPPEETQYF. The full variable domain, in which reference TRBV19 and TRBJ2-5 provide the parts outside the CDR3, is DGGITQSPKYLFRKEGQNVTLSCEQNLNHDAMYWYRQDPGQGLRLIYYSQIVNDFQKGDIAEGYSVSREKKESFPLTVTSAQKNPTAFYLCASSAPPEETQYFGPGTRLLVL.

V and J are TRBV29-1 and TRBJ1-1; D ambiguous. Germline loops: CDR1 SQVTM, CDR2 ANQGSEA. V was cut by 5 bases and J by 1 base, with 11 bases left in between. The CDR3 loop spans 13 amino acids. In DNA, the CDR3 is TGCAGCGTTCCCCAGACAAGGAACACTGAAGCTTTCTTT. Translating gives CSVPQTRNTEAFF.

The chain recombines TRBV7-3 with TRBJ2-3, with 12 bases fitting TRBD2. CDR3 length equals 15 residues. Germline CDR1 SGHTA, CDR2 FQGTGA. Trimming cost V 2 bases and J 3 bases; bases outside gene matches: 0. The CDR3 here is CASSLGLAGTDTQYF. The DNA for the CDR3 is TGTGCCAGCAGCTTAGGACTAGCGGGAACAGATACGCAGTATTTT.

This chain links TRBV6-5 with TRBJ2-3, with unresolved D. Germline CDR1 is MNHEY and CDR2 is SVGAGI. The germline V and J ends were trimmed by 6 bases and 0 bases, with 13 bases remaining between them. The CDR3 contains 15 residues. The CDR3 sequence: CASRWSFGSTDTQYF. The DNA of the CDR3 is TGTGCCAGCAGGTGGAGTTTCGGGAGCACAGATACGCAGTATTTT.

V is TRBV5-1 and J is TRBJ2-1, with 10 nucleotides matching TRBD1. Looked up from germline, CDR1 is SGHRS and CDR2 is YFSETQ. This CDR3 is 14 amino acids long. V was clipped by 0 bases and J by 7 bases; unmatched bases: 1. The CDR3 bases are TGCGCCAGCAGCTTGGGGGACAGGGGTAATGAGCAGTTCTTC. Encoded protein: CASSLGDRGNEQFF.

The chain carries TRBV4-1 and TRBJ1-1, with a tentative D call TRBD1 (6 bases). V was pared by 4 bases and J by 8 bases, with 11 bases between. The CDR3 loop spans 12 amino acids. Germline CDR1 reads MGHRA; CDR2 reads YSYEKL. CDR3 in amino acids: CASSLSGTEAFF. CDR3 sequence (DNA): TGCGCCAGCAGCCTCTCCGGGACAGAAGCTTTCTTT.

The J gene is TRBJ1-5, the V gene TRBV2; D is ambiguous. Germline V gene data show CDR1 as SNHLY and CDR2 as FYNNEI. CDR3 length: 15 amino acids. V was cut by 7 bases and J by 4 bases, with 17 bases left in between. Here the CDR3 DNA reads TGTGCCAGCAAGCGGGGTGAGGGCTTAAATCAGCCCCAGCATTTT. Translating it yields CASKRGEGLNQPQHF.

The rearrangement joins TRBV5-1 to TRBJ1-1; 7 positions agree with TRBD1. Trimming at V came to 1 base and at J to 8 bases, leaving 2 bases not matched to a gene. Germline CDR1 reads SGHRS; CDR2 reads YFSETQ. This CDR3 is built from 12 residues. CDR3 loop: CASSLSQGEAFF. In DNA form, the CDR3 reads TGCGCCAGCAGCTTGTCACAGGGGGAAGCTTTCTTT.

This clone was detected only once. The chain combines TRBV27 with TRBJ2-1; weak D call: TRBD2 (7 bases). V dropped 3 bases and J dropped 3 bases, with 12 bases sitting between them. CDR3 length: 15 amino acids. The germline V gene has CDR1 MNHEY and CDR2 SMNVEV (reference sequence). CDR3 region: CASSFGEGGYNEQFF. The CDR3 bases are TGTGCCAGCAGTTTCGGGGAGGGGGGCTACAATGAGCAGTTCTTC.

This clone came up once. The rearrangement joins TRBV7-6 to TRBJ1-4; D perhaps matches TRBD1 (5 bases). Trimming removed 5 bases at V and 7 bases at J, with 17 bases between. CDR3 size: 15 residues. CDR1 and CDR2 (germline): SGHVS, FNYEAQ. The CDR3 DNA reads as TGTGCCAGCAGCCTGGGGCAGCATCAGGGTGAAAAACTGTTTTTT. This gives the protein CASSLGQHQGEKLFF.